This TCR beta chain was profiled in a study of control samples from healthy donors and cancer patients. V was shortened by 5 bases and J by 2 bases, with 15 bases between the two germline ends. The CDR3 is 15 amino acids. The germline gives CDR1 LGHNA, CDR2 YNFKEQ. TCRdb's table, derived via immunoSEQ multiplex PCR, lists solely in-frame clones and lacks some. Counted here are 93,000 or so clones, roughly 91% occurring once; the ten biggest clones make up under 20%. Specimen: PBMCs. The chain links TRBV4-2 to TRBJ1-2; TRBD1 might be the D (5 bases). The TCR sequence derives from a man aged 55-75 years with lung cancer. The CDR3: CASSAGGGVNYGYTF. The CDR3 nucleotides read TGTGCCAGCAGCGCGGGGGGGGGAGTAAACTATGGCTACACCTTC.